The next 29 T cell receptor beta chains were all read from a single sample in a study of shared clonotypes between healthy human individuals. The assay was immunoSEQ multiplex PCR, and TCRdb's table has in-frame clones only and misses some. The repertoire holds some 2,500,000 clones, with 90% to 95% as singletons. Input material: naive CD4+ T cells from PBMCs. Subset described: CD45RA+ positively selected. These receptors all stem from a man younger than 35 in good health. Some clones in this sample may be carry-over from other donors' samples.

The rearrangement uses TRBV19 and TRBJ2-6; D not certain. The germline V gene encodes CDR1 LNHDA and CDR2 SQIVND (reference sequence). CDR3 length: 16 residues. The V gene lost 6 bases and the J gene lost 1 base, with 13 bases spanning the gap. The CDR3 DNA reads as TGTGCCAGTAGCCTCCGGCCGGGTTCTGGGGCCAACGTCCTGACTTTC. Translating it yields CASSLRPGSGANVLTF.

This clone was detected once. The chain combines TRBV5-1 with TRBJ2-2; D is unresolved. This CDR3 region has 15 residues. Per germline, CDR1 SGHRS and CDR2 YFSETQ. The V end was cut by 4 bases, the J end by 2 bases, with 12 bases between. CDR3 amino acids: CASSQLKDNTGELFF. As DNA, the CDR3 is TGCGCCAGCAGCCAACTCAAAGACAACACCGGGGAGCTGTTTTTT.

The rearrangement joins TRBV9 to TRBJ1-4; 7 bases match TRBD1. The germline gives CDR1 SGDLS, CDR2 YYNGEE. There are 16 residues in the CDR3. V shed 4 bases and J 4 bases; nucleotides not matched to a gene: 10. The CDR3 spells CASSPTDRKFNEKLFF. CDR3 nucleotides: TGTGCCAGCAGCCCGACGGACAGGAAATTTAATGAAAAACTGTTTTTT.

The chain has TRBV5-1 and TRBJ2-7; D is unclear. The CDR3 totals 15 residues. Trimming took off 7 bases at V and 0 bases at J, with 17 bases between the two ends. Looked up from germline, CDR1 is SGHRS and CDR2 is YFSETQ. This CDR3 is CASSMGPQSSYEQYF. The CDR3 DNA follows: TGCGCCAGCTCAATGGGCCCTCAAAGCTCCTACGAGCAGTACTTC.

The chain has TRBV28 and TRBJ1-2; 11 nucleotides line up with TRBD1. V trimming: 6 bases; J trimming: 6 bases; junction bases outside the gene matches: 6. CDR3 length: 14 residues. CDR1 is MDHEN, CDR2 SYDVKM, per germline. Here the CDR3 reads CASRGTGGWNGYTF. The CDR3, as DNA: TGTGCCAGCAGGGGGACAGGGGGTTGGAATGGCTACACCTTC.

V usage is TRBV28 and J usage is TRBJ2-5, with 7 bases matching TRBD1. The length of the CDR3 is 14 residues. V lost 4 bases and J lost 1; bases outside the gene matches: 3. Looked up from germline, CDR1 is MDHEN and CDR2 is SYDVKM. The CDR3 region is CASSSYRGQETQYF. CDR3 DNA sequence: TGTGCCAGCAGTTCCTACAGGGGCCAAGAGACCCAGTACTTC.

The chain uses TRBV6-5 and TRBJ1-5, with unresolved D. Trimming cost V 7 bases and J 5 bases, with 12 bases left between them. The germline CDR1 and CDR2 sequences are MNHEY and SVGAGI. The CDR3 runs to 13 residues. The chain's CDR3 is CASKGRFYQPQHF. As DNA, the CDR3 is TGTGCCAGCAAAGGGCGGTTTTATCAGCCCCAGCATTTT.

The V call is TRBV7-2, the J call TRBJ1-3; D gene unclear. V was cut by 5 bases and J by 0 bases, with 11 bases left in between. The germline gives CDR1 SGHTA, CDR2 FQGNSA. This CDR3 region has 15 residues. The CDR3 reads CASSAQVRSGNTIYF. The CDR3 region has the DNA TGTGCCAGCAGCGCCCAGGTCCGCTCTGGAAACACCATATATTTT. The full variable domain, completed using reference TRBV7-2 and TRBJ1-3, is GAGVSQSPSNKVTEKGKDVELRCDPISGHTALYWYRQSLGQGLEFLIYFQGNSAPDKSGLPSDRFSAERTGGSVSTLTIQRTQQEDSAVYLCASSAQVRSGNTIYFGEGSWLTVV.

As concerns this clone: This same CDR3 is encoded by further DNA sequences in the sample. The rearrangement links TRBV5-1 to TRBJ2-2; the match to TRBD2 covers 11 bases. Germline trimming cut 1 base from V and 2 bases from J; bases unmatched to any gene: 1. Germline loops: CDR1 SGHRS, CDR2 YFSETQ. The length of the CDR3 is 16 residues. The CDR3 spells CASSLTSGSNTGELFF. CDR3 bases: TGCGCCAGCAGCTTGACTAGCGGGAGTAACACCGGGGAGCTGTTTTTT.

The chain combines TRBV5-5 with TRBJ2-5; weak D call: TRBD2 (5 bases). Trimming removed 6 bases from V and 2 bases from J, with 17 bases in between. CDR1 SGHKS and CDR2 YYEKEE come from the germline V gene (reference sequence). The CDR3 sequence is 15 residues long. In DNA, the CDR3 is TGTGCCAGCACAGGACTTCCCGGTGGGCAAGAGACCCAGTACTTC. This sequence encodes CASTGLPGGQETQYF.

With regard to this clone: Other DNA sequences in the sample encode the same CDR3. The CDR3 DNA reads TGTGCCAGCAGCTTGGGGCTAGCGGGGGGCACAGATACGCAGTATTTT. Translated, it gives CASSLGLAGGTDTQYF. The chain recombines TRBV5-4 with TRBJ2-3; 10 nucleotides align to TRBD2. The CDR3 is made up of 16 amino acids. Germline assignment: CDR1 SGHNT and CDR2 YYREEE (reference sequence). The V gene end was trimmed by 0 bases and the J gene end by 1 base; junction bases not matched to a gene: 2.

J is TRBJ1-2 and V is TRBV6-5, with 9 bases identical to TRBD1. The CDR3 extends over 14 amino acids. J lost 7 bases, V lost 5 bases, and 8 bases had no gene match. The germline gives CDR1 MNHEY, CDR2 SVGAGI. CDR3 region: CASSPSGQGSGYTF. DNA for the CDR3: TGTGCCAGCAGTCCCTCCGGACAGGGGAGTGGCTACACCTTC.

The chain combines TRBV7-9 with TRBJ2-3; D not certain. Germline CDR1 is SEHNR and CDR2 is FQNEAQ (reference sequence). The CDR3 extends over 15 amino acids. V shed 2 bases and J shed 1 base, with 10 bases lying between them. The DNA for the CDR3 is TGTGCCAGCAGCTTATTAATAAGAGGCACAGATACGCAGTATTTT. Translated: CASSLLIRGTDTQYF.

The chain uses TRBV2 and TRBJ2-7; 12 bases are shared with TRBD2. Germline CDR1 is SNHLY and CDR2 is FYNNEI. The CDR3 has 18 residues. The V and J ends lost 4 bases and 0 bases, in that order; junction bases with no gene match: 10. The CDR3 DNA is TGTGCCAGCAGTGCCATACCCGGACTAGCGGGACCCTCCTACGAGCAGTACTTC. Its translation is CASSAIPGLAGPSYEQYF. Variable domain in full (rest from reference TRBV2 and TRBJ2-7): EPEVTQTPSHQVTQMGQEVILRCVPISNHLYFYWYRQILGQKVEFLVSFYNNEISEKSEIFDDQFSVERPDGSNFTLKIRSTKLEDSAMYFCASSAIPGLAGPSYEQYFGPGTRLTVT.

The gene calls are TRBV7-9 and TRBJ2-1; D is uncertain. The CDR3 covers 14 residues. Trimming took 5 bases from V and 7 from J, leaving 15 bases between them. Per germline, CDR1 SEHNR and CDR2 FQNEAQ (reference sequence). The CDR3 nucleotides are TGTGCCAGCAGCCCCCGTTCGTGGGAAAATGAGCAGTTCTTC. Its protein product is CASSPRSWENEQFF.

The chain links TRBV11-2 to TRBJ2-1; 7 positions match TRBD2. CDR1 is SGHAT and CDR2 is FQNNGV in the germline V gene. The CDR3 extends over 15 amino acids. V trimming: 3 bases; J trimming: 7 bases; junction bases outside the gene matches: 9. This CDR3 reads CASSFTAGVLNEQFF. In DNA, the CDR3 is TGTGCCAGCAGCTTTACGGCGGGAGTCTTGAATGAGCAGTTCTTC.

This sequence joins TRBV28 and TRBJ1-2, with D unclear. Trimming removed 6 bases from V and 5 bases from J, with 13 bases in between. Germline CDR1 and CDR2: MDHEN and SYDVKM. The CDR3 totals 13 residues. The CDR3 loop is CASRTSGRYGYTF. The CDR3 DNA reads as TGTGCCAGCAGAACCAGTGGACGATATGGCTACACCTTC.

The V call is TRBV14, the J call TRBJ2-1, with 10 bases lining up with TRBD1. The CDR3 runs 16 residues. The germline gives CDR1 SGHDN, CDR2 FVKESK. Trimming cost V 4 bases and J 4 bases; bases outside gene matches: 7. CDR3 region: CASSPRQGAQYNEQFF. DNA for the CDR3: TGTGCCAGCAGCCCCAGACAGGGGGCTCAGTACAATGAGCAGTTCTTC.

This chain connects TRBV10-2 to TRBJ2-5, with 7 bases lining up with TRBD2. Germline lookup yields CDR1 WSHSY and CDR2 SAAADI. This CDR3 spans 18 amino acids. V shed 5 bases and J 5 bases; nucleotides not matched to a gene: 20. Written as DNA, the CDR3 is TGCGCCAGCAGTAATCCCGTCCTCTGGCGGGAGCTTTCGGAGACCCAGTACTTC. Protein sequence: CASSNPVLWRELSETQYF.

This chain links TRBV7-8 with TRBJ1-2, with D uncertain. V gave up 2 bases and J gave up 2 bases, with 6 bases separating them. The germline V gene encodes CDR1 SGHVS and CDR2 FQNEAQ. The CDR3 consists of 13 residues. DNA of the CDR3: TGTGCCAGCAGCTTAAGCCTAAACTATGGCTACACCTTC. This gives the protein CASSLSLNYGYTF.

V gene TRBV19 combines with J gene TRBJ1-5; 7 positions agree with TRBD1. CDR1 is LNHDA, CDR2 SQIVND, per germline (reference sequence). The V and J ends lost 9 bases and 4 bases, in that order; junction bases with no gene match: 6. The CDR3 is made up of 13 amino acids. CDR3 region: CASQTGPNQPQHF. The DNA of the CDR3 is TGTGCCAGCCAGACAGGGCCTAATCAGCCCCAGCATTTT. Supplemented by reference TRBV19 and TRBJ1-5, the full variable domain reads DGGITQSPKYLFRKEGQNVTLSCEQNLNHDAMYWYRQDPGQGLRLIYYSQIVNDFQKGDIAEGYSVSREKKESFPLTVTSAQKNPTAFYLCASQTGPNQPQHFGDGTRLSIL.

The V call is TRBV28, the J call TRBJ2-7; 10 nucleotides align to TRBD1. Germline CDR1 and CDR2: MDHEN and SYDVKM. This CDR3 has 15 residues. Trimming at V came to 5 bases and at J to 3 bases, leaving 7 bases not matched to a gene. The DNA for the CDR3 is TGTGCCAGCAGTCCACCTGGGACAGGGGTCTACGAGCAGTACTTC. It specifies CASSPPGTGVYEQYF.

The gene calls are TRBV12-1 and TRBJ2-7; the table names TRBD2, a call not compared with the DNA. TRBV12-1 is termed a pseudogene. The CDR3 is 16 amino acids. Written as DNA, the CDR3 is TGTGCCAGCAGCTGGGCGGAGGGCCCAAACTCCTACGAGCAGTACTTC. Translating gives CASSWAEGPNSYEQYF.

This clone was found a few times. The V gene is TRBV11-2, the J gene TRBJ1-1; the D is unclear. Germline V gene data show CDR1 as SGHAT and CDR2 as FQNNGV. The CDR3 consists of 14 residues. V was shortened by 5 bases and J by 2 bases, with 12 bases between the two germline ends. This chain's CDR3 is CASSPGILNTEAFF. The DNA of the CDR3 is TGTGCCAGCAGCCCCGGGATCCTTAACACTGAAGCTTTCTTT.

The chain links TRBV6-1 to TRBJ1-4, with TRBD1 matching over 11 bases. The CDR3 is 14 residues long. The ends lost 8 bases at V and 7 bases at J; junction bases unmatched: 6. Germline V gene data show CDR1 as MNHNS and CDR2 as SASEGT. CDR3 DNA: TGTGCCAGCTGGGACAGGGGGTTTGGTGAAAAACTGTTTTTT. As protein: CASWDRGFGEKLFF.

This clone was seen just once. V usage is TRBV14 and J usage is TRBJ2-3; the match to TRBD2 covers 12 bases. Losses at the gene ends were 4 bases for V and 4 bases for J; bases not matched to a gene: 3. CDR3 length: 15 residues. The germline CDR1 and CDR2 sequences are SGHDN and FVKESK. The CDR3 DNA sequence: TGTGCCAGCAGCCCGACTAGCGGGGGAGCAGATACGCAGTATTTT. Translation: CASSPTSGGADTQYF.

J is TRBJ1-6 and V is TRBV4-3, with TRBD1 as a possible D gene (6 bases). V was pared by 5 bases and J by 7 bases, with 21 bases between. The CDR3 contains 17 residues. Germline V gene sequence: CDR1 LGHNA, CDR2 YSLEER. CDR3 protein: CASSERGGAGENSPLHF. The CDR3 DNA sequence: TGCGCCAGCAGCGAGAGGGGGGGCGCGGGAGAGAATTCACCCCTCCACTTT.

The chain couples TRBV7-9 to TRBJ1-3; the D gene is possibly TRBD1 (6 bases). V lost 5 bases and J 4 bases, leaving 15 bases between the germline ends. This CDR3 contains 15 residues. CDR1 SEHNR and CDR2 FQNEAQ come from the germline V gene (reference sequence). The chain's CDR3 is CASSQRTESGNTIYF. CDR3 in DNA: TGTGCCAGCAGCCAGAGGACAGAGTCCGGAAACACCATATATTTT.

A word on this clone: Other DNA sequences in this sample translate to the same CDR3. The chain links TRBV29-1 to TRBJ1-1, with D unclear. Per germline, CDR1 SQVTM and CDR2 ANQGSEA. The CDR3 is 13 residues long. Trimming removed 3 bases at V and 0 bases at J, with 8 bases between. This chain's CDR3 is CSVERRLNTEAFF. As DNA, the CDR3 is TGCAGCGTTGAGAGACGGTTGAACACTGAAGCTTTCTTT. The full variable domain, rest sourced from reference TRBV29-1 and TRBJ1-1, is SAVISQKPSRDICQRGTSLTIQCQVDSQVTMMFWYRQQPGQSLTLIATANQGSEATYESGFVIDKFPISRPNLTFSTLTVSNMSPEDSSIYLCSVERRLNTEAFFGQGTRLTVV.